This entry lists 10 T cell receptor beta chains sequenced from one sample in a study of OX40 agonist ivuxolimab in advanced cancers. The table came from immunoSEQ multiplex PCR; TCRdb's copy has only in-frame clones and leaves some out. The profile shows 35,000 to 50,000 clones, about 89% of them singletons. Here the sequenced sample was CD4+ or CD8+ T cells sorted from blood, taken in a trial of the OX40 agonist ivuxolimab. The receptor source for this set is an adult with an advanced solid tumor such as melanoma, head and neck, liver or kidney cancer.

The chain links TRBV5-4 to TRBJ1-6; no definite D call. Germline lookup yields CDR1 SGHNT and CDR2 YYREEE (reference sequence). The CDR3 is 16 amino acids. The ends were cut back, 5 bases at V and 1 base at J, with 13 bases in the middle. CDR3 amino acids: CASSHSDLSYNSPLHF. The CDR3 nucleotides read TGTGCCAGCAGTCATAGCGACCTGTCCTATAATTCACCCCTCCACTTT. The full variable domain, its missing parts supplied by reference TRBV5-4 and TRBJ1-6, is ETGVTQSPTHLIKTRGQQVTLRCSSQSGHNTVSWYQQALGQGPQFIFQYYREEENGRGNFPPRFSGLQFPNYSSELNVNALELDDSALYLCASSHSDLSYNSPLHFGNGTRLTVT.

The chain couples TRBV5-1 to TRBJ1-4; tentatively, D is TRBD1 (5 bases). Trimming left V 6 bases short and J 5 bases short, with 14 bases between. This CDR3 comprises 14 residues. CDR1 SGHRS and CDR2 YFSETQ come from the germline V gene. The DNA of the CDR3 is TGCGCCAGCACTACGACAGAGCCGAATGAAAAACTGTTTTTT. It translates to CASTTTEPNEKLFF.

This chain uses TRBV19 with TRBJ2-5; D might be TRBD1 (6 bases). Germline V gene sequence: CDR1 LNHDA, CDR2 SQIVND (reference sequence). With 3 bases removed from V and 4 bases from J, the gap between germline ends came to 12 bases. The CDR3 is made up of 14 amino acids. The CDR3 DNA reads TGTGCCAGTAGTATGTCGGACAGCGGAGAGACCCAGTACTTC. It specifies CASSMSDSGETQYF.

The chain combines TRBV7-9 with TRBJ1-2; D is unresolved. The V gene's germline CDR1 is SEHNR and CDR2 FQNEAQ (reference sequence). The CDR3 covers 12 residues. The V end was cut by 2 bases, the J end by 8 bases, with 9 bases between. As DNA, the CDR3 is TGTGCCAGCAGCTTAATTTCTCCGGGCTACACCTTC. Protein: CASSLISPGYTF.

J is TRBJ2-2 and V is TRBV10-2; D might be TRBD1 or TRBD2, each matching 5 bases. Looked up from germline, CDR1 is WSHSY and CDR2 is SAAADI. Trimming pared 4 bases from V and 2 bases from J, leaving 11 bases between. This CDR3 is built from 15 residues. In DNA, the CDR3 is TGCGCCAGCAGTGCCGGGACGGATAACACCGGGGAGCTGTTTTTT. Its translation: CASSAGTDNTGELFF.

The rearrangement uses TRBV6-6 and TRBJ2-2; possible D gene TRBD2, 6 bases. Germline V gene lookup returns CDR1 MNHNY and CDR2 SVGAGI (reference sequence). V lost 6 bases and J 2 bases, leaving 7 bases between the germline ends. CDR3 length equals 13 residues. This chain's CDR3 is CASSGGNTGELFF. The CDR3 DNA sequence: TGTGCCAGCAGCGGGGGTAACACCGGGGAGCTGTTTTTT.

Ten or more counts support this clone. V and J are TRBV21-1 and TRBJ1-4; TRBD1 is the table's D call and was not checked against the DNA. TRBV21-1 is listed as a pseudogene. CDR3 length: 16 amino acids. The CDR3 loop is CASSKRGQGANEKLFF. The CDR3 DNA reads as TGTGCCAGCAGCAAAAGGGGGCAGGGGGCTAATGAAAAACTGTTTTTT.

A few counts support this clone. This chain joins TRBV13 and TRBJ1-1; D is unclear. This CDR3 is built from 11 residues. The V end was cut by 4 bases, the J end by 8 bases, with 8 bases between. In germline, CDR1 is PRHDT, CDR2 FYEKMQ (reference sequence). As DNA, the CDR3 is TGTGCCAGCAGCTGGTCATGGGAAGCTTTCTTT. As protein: CASSWSWEAFF.

J is TRBJ2-5 and V is TRBV6-9, with 7 bases lining up with TRBD2. The V gene's germline CDR1 is MNHGY and CDR2 SVAAGI. Trimming at V came to 3 bases and at J to 5 bases, leaving 9 bases not matched to a gene. The CDR3 is made up of 15 amino acids. The CDR3 DNA sequence: TGTGCCAGCAGTTACACGACCGGGGGGTCGGAGACCCAGTACTTC. Its protein product is CASSYTTGGSETQYF.

The sample holds a few counts of this clone. This sequence joins TRBV29-1 and TRBJ2-3; unclear D gene. This CDR3 is 12 amino acids long. Germline CDR1 reads SQVTM; CDR2 reads ANQGSEA. Deletions cut 3 bases from V and 0 bases from J, with 4 bases between. The CDR3 DNA sequence: TGCAGCGTTGATCAAAGCACAGATACGCAGTATTTT. Its protein product is CSVDQSTDTQYF.